The rows below give T cell receptor beta chains drawn from one sample of a study of CD8+ T cells in alopecia areata. TCRdb keeps only in-frame clones here, not all; method: immunoSEQ multiplex PCR. In the table there are around 160,000 clones, roughly 50% of which are singletons. Sequenced material: CD4+ T cells sorted from blood. The receptors here all came from a human donor with alopecia areata. CDR3s include the opening cysteine and the closing phenylalanine or tryptophan. A D gene is named only where the DNA matches it firmly. Expanded clones get a size class; other rows say once, few or many, or leave the size out.

size	J	V	D	DNA	CDR3
-	TRBJ1-1	TRBV4-1	-	TGCGCCAGCAGGAACAGGGTCTTGAACACTGAAGCTTTCTTT	CASRNRVLNTEAFF
-	TRBJ2-3	TRBV29-1	-	TGCAGCGTACTCCCGGGACACTTAGATACGCAGTATTTT	CSVLPGHLDTQYF
-	TRBJ2-5	TRBV27	-	TGTGCCAGCAGGGGGGACTTATCCCAACAAGAGACCCAGTACTTC	CASRGDLSQQETQYF
-	TRBJ2-6	TRBV28	-	TGTGCCAGCAGTTTATCGGCCCTGCGGGGATCTGGGGCCAACGTCCTGACTTTC	CASSLSALRGSGANVLTF
-	TRBJ2-5	TRBV5-1	-	TGCGCCAGCAGCAGGGACACCGATCAAGAGACCCAGTACTTC	CASSRDTDQETQYF
-	TRBJ2-1	TRBV28	TRBD1	TGTGCCAGCAGTCATAGACAGGGGACGATAGGGCAGTTCTTC	CASSHRQGTIGQFF
-	TRBJ1-4	TRBV30	-	TGTGCCTGGCGGCGGTCCTCAACTAATGAAAAACTGTTTTTT	CAWRRSSTNEKLFF
few	TRBJ2-3	TRBV19	TRBD2	TGTGCCAGTTCAGCGGGAGGGAACACAGATACGCAGTATTTT	CASSAGGNTDTQYF
-	TRBJ1-4	TRBV7-9	-	TGTGCCAGCAGCCAATCTGAAAAACTGTTTTTT	CASSQSEKLFF
-	TRBJ2-7	TRBV4-1	-	TGCGCCAGCAGCCAAGTTTTCGAGGCGCTGGGGCAGTACTTC	CASSQVFEALGQYF
-	TRBJ2-5	TRBV28	-	TGTGCCAGCAGTTTCCCCCCACATCGAAGGAAAGAGACCCAGTACTTC	CASSFPPHRRKETQYF
-	TRBJ1-4	TRBV29-1	TRBD1	TGCAGCGTTGTACAGGGGATTGAAAAACTGTTTTTT	CSVVQGIEKLFF
-	TRBJ1-5	TRBV2	-	TGTGCCAGCAGAACAGACCATAGCAATCAGCCCCAGCATTTT	CASRTDHSNQPQHF
-	TRBJ2-3	TRBV9	TRBD2	TGTGCCAGCAGCCCCGGACTAGCGGGATCCACAGATACGCAGTATTTT	CASSPGLAGSTDTQYF
-	TRBJ1-2	TRBV19	-	TGTGCCAGTAGTACGCCTGGACGTCCTGGGGGTGGCTACACCTTC	CASSTPGRPGGGYTF
once	TRBJ2-5	TRBV5-1	-	TGCGCCAGCAGCTTGGGACCCGCAGCGGAGACCCAGTACTTC	CASSLGPAAETQYF
-	TRBJ2-7	TRBV6-5	-	TGTGCCAGCAGTTACTATAGGGGAAGCGGCGAGCAGTACTTC	CASSYYRGSGEQYF
few	TRBJ1-3	TRBV7-9	-	TGTGCCAGCAGCCCCGGTTGGGGTTCGGGAAACACCATATATTTT	CASSPGWGSGNTIYF
-	TRBJ1-2	TRBV29-1	-	TGCAGCGTTTTCGGGGGGCAAGGAGACACCTTC	CSVFGGQGDTF
-	TRBJ2-7	TRBV5-1	TRBD2	TGCGCCAGCAGCTTGAGTGTGACTAGCGGGAGCCACGAGCAGTACTTC	CASSLSVTSGSHEQYF
-	TRBJ2-5	TRBV30	TRBD1	TGTGCCTGGGGGGGTCCCGGGACAGGGGGAATAAGTACCAAGTACCAAGAGACCCAGTACTTC	CAWGGPGTGGISTKYQETQYF
-	TRBJ1-3	TRBV30	-	TGTGCCTGGAGTGTTAGGGGAAGTGGAAACACCATATATTTT	CAWSVRGSGNTIYF
once	TRBJ2-5	TRBV5-6	TRBD2	TGTGCCAGCAGCCTGGGGGCTAGCGGGAGGGAGACCCAGTACTTC	CASSLGASGRETQYF
few	TRBJ2-7	TRBV7-9	-	TGTGCCAGCAGCTTCAACACCGCCTACGAGCAGTACTTC	CASSFNTAYEQYF
once	TRBJ1-2	TRBV11-3	-	TGTGCCAGCAGCTTAGAACAGACCTATGGCTACACCTTC	CASSLEQTYGYTF
few	TRBJ2-1	TRBV15	TRBD2	TGTGCCACCAGCGGGCGACTAGCGGAAAAGCAGTTCTTC	CATSGRLAEKQFF
few	TRBJ1-1	TRBV29-1	-	TGCAGCGTTATCGTATCAGGGAAGAACACTGAAGCTTTCTTT	CSVIVSGKNTEAFF
once	TRBJ2-7	TRBV30	-	TGTGCCTGGGGAGACTACGAGCAGTACTTC	CAWGDYEQYF
-	TRBJ1-1	TRBV6-5	-	TGTGCCAGCAGTTACGTCGGCGCTATGAACACTGAAGCTTTCTTT	CASSYVGAMNTEAFF
-	TRBJ2-3	TRBV7-6	-	TGTGCCAGCAGCTTAGGTGCGGCGTTAGGAACAGATACGCAGTATTTT	CASSLGAALGTDTQYF
-	TRBJ2-7	TRBV2	TRBD2	TGTGCCAGCAGAGCAGGGACTAGCGGGATATACGAGCAGTACTTC	CASRAGTSGIYEQYF
-	TRBJ1-2	TRBV2	-	TGTGCCAGCAGTGTACGGACAGCTAACTATGGCTACACCTTC	CASSVRTANYGYTF
few	TRBJ2-1	TRBV7-9	-	TGTGCCAGCAGCCGGGGACCGCACCTCGATGAGCAGTTCTTC	CASSRGPHLDEQFF
-	TRBJ1-2	TRBV5-1	-	TGCGCCAGCAGCTTGGACAGCTTCTATGGCTACACCTTC	CASSLDSFYGYTF
-	TRBJ2-5	TRBV5-1	-	TGCGCCAGCAGCCCGGGGATGGCTTCCTTATCGACCCAGTACTTC	CASSPGMASLSTQYF
few	TRBJ2-3	TRBV29-1	TRBD2	TGCAGCGTATATTTAGCGGGAGAGACAGATACGCAGTATTTT	CSVYLAGETDTQYF
-	TRBJ2-5	TRBV5-1	TRBD2	TGCGCCAGCAGCCCCAGCGGGGCCCAAGAGACCCAGTACTTC	CASSPSGAQETQYF
-	TRBJ2-7	TRBV7-2	-	TGTGCCAGCAGCGTTAAATACGAGCAGTACTTC	CASSVKYEQYF
few	TRBJ2-7	TRBV4-1	-	TGCGCCAGCAGCCAAGATCGAGCTGTCGAGCAGTACTTC	CASSQDRAVEQYF
-	TRBJ1-2	TRBV5-1	TRBD1	TGCGCCAGCAGTTCCGGGACAGGGCAAGGGCAGGGCTACACCTTC	CASSSGTGQGQGYTF
-	TRBJ2-5	TRBV30	-	TGTGCCTGGAGTCTAGGAGAGACCCAGTACTTC	CAWSLGETQYF
-	TRBJ2-2	TRBV28	-	TGTGCCAGCATCCCCGCAATTCTAATAGGTCAGACCGGGGAGCTGTTTTTT	CASIPAILIGQTGELFF
-	TRBJ2-3	TRBV5-1	-	TGCGCCACCTCAGGGAACGCAGATACGCAGTATTTT	CATSGNADTQYF
-	TRBJ2-1	TRBV7-2	-	TGTGCCAGCAGCTTAGCTTTGGACTTCCGGAATGAGCAGTTCTTC	CASSLALDFRNEQFF
few	TRBJ2-2	TRBV7-9	-	TGTGCCAGCAGCTTACAGGCTTCTAACACCGGGGAGCTGTTTTTT	CASSLQASNTGELFF
-	TRBJ1-2	TRBV18	-	TGTGCCAGCTCACCCGGAGACCGCCGGTGGAATGGCTACACCTTC	CASSPGDRRWNGYTF
few	TRBJ2-3	TRBV5-5	-	TGTGCCAGCAGCTTGTTGGTAACAGATACGCAGTATTTT	CASSLLVTDTQYF
-	TRBJ2-6	TRBV7-9	-	TGTGCCAGCAGCTTAGGGGCGACTGGGGCCAACGTCCTGACTTTC	CASSLGATGANVLTF
-	TRBJ1-1	TRBV29-1	-	TGCAGCGTTTGGGCAAAGCCCATGAACACTGAAGCTTTCTTT	CSVWAKPMNTEAFF
-	TRBJ2-7	TRBV7-9	TRBD1	TGTGCCAGCAGCACCCGGGACAGGGTTTACGAGCAGTACTTC	CASSTRDRVYEQYF
few	TRBJ2-2	TRBV7-2	-	TGTGCCAGCAGCAGCCGCGGGGAGCTGTTTTTT	CASSSRGELFF
few	TRBJ2-1	TRBV5-4	TRBD2	TGTGCCAGCAAGATAGCGGGAGGGCGGGTGAATGAGCAGTTCTTC	CASKIAGGRVNEQFF
-	TRBJ2-7	TRBV6-6	TRBD2	TGTGCCAGCAGTTACGGCGGGAGGCTCTCCTACGAGCAGTACTTC	CASSYGGRLSYEQYF
-	TRBJ2-5	TRBV2	TRBD2	TGTGCCAGCAGTGAGACTAGCGGTTTCCAAGAGACCCAGTACTTC	CASSETSGFQETQYF
few	TRBJ2-3	TRBV10-2	-	TGCGCCAGCAGTGACCCGACTGATACGCAGTATTTT	CASSDPTDTQYF
-	TRBJ2-7	TRBV29-1	-	TGCAGCGTCAAAGGCGCAGCCTACGAGCAGTACTTC	CSVKGAAYEQYF
-	TRBJ2-1	TRBV28	TRBD2	TGTGCCAGCAGTCCCCCGGGACTAGTGAGGAATGAGCAGTTCTTC	CASSPPGLVRNEQFF
-	TRBJ2-1	TRBV5-1	TRBD2	TGCGCCAGCAGCCCGCTAGCGGCCTACAATGAGCAGTTCTTC	CASSPLAAYNEQFF
-	TRBJ2-1	TRBV2	-	TGTGCCAGCAGGGTCAATGAGCAGTTCTTC	CASRVNEQFF
-	TRBJ2-3	TRBV7-3	TRBD2	TGTGCCAGCAGTCTAGCGGTCACAGATACGCAGTATTTT	CASSLAVTDTQYF